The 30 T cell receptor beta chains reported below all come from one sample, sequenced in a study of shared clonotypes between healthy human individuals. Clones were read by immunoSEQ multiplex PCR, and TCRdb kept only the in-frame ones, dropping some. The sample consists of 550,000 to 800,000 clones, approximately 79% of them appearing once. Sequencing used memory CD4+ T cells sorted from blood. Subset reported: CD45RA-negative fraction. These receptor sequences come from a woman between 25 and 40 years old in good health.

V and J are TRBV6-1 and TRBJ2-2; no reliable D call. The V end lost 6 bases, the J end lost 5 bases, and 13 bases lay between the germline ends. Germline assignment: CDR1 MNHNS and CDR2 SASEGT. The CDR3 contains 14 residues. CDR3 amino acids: CASRRHEDTGELFF. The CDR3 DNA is TGTGCCAGCAGAAGACACGAGGATACCGGGGAGCTGTTTTTT.

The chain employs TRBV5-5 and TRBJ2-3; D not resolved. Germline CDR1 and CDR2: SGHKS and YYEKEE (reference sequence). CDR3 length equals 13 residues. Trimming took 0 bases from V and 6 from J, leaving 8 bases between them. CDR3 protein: CASSLDPEDTQYF. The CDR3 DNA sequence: TGTGCCAGCAGCTTGGACCCGGAGGATACGCAGTATTTT.

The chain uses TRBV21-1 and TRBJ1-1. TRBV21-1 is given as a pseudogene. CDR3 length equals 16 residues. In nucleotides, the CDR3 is TGTGCCAGCAGCAAAGAGGCTTCGAGAGTGAACACTGAAGCTTTCTTT. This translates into CASSKEASRVNTEAFF.

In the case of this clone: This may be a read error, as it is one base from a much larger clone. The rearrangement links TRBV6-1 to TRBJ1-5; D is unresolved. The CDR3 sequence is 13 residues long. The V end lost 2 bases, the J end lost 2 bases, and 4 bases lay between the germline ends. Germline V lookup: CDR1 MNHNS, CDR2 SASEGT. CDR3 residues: CASSESGNQPQHF. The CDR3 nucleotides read TGTGCCAGCAGTGAATCGGGCAATCAGCCCCAGCATTTT.

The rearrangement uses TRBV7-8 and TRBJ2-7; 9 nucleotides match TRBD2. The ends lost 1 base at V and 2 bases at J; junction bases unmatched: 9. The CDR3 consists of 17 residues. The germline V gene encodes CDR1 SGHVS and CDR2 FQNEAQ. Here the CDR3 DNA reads TGTGCCAGCAGCTTAGAGGCTAGCGGGATCAGACCCTACGAGCAGTACTTC. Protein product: CASSLEASGIRPYEQYF.

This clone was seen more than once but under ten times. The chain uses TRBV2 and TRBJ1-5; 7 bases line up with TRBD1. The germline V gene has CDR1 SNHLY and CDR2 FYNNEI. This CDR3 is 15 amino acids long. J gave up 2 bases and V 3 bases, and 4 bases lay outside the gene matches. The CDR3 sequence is CASSERTGGNQPQHF. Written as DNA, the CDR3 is TGTGCCAGCAGTGAGAGAACAGGGGGCAATCAGCCCCAGCATTTT. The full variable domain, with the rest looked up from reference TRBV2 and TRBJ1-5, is EPEVTQTPSHQVTQMGQEVILRCVPISNHLYFYWYRQILGQKVEFLVSFYNNEISEKSEIFDDQFSVERPDGSNFTLKIRSTKLEDSAMYFCASSERTGGNQPQHFGDGTRLSIL.

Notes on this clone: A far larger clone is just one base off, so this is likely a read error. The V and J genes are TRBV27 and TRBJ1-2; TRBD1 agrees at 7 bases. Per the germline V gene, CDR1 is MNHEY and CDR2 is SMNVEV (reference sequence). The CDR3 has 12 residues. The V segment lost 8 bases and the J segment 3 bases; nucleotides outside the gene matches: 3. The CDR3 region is CASPTGDYGYTF. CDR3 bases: TGTGCCAGCCCCACAGGGGACTATGGCTACACCTTC.

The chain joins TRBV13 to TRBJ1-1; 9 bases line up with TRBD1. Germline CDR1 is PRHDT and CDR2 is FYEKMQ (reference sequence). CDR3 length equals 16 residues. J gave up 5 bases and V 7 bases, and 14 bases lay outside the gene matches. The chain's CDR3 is CASNNFDRGVRTEAFF. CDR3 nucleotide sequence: TGTGCCAGCAACAACTTTGACAGGGGGGTTAGGACTGAAGCTTTCTTT.

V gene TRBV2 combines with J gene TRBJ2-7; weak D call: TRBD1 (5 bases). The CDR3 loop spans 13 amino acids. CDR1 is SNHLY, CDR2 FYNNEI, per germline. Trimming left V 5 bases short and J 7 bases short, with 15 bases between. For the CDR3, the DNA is TGTGCCAGCAGTTTACTGGGCGCAGGGGAGCAGTACTTC. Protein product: CASSLLGAGEQYF.

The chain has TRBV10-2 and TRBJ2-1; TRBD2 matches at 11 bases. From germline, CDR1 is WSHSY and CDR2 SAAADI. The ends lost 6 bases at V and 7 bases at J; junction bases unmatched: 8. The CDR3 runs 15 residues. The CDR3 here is CASSSTSGSLNEQFF. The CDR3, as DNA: TGCGCCAGCAGCAGCACTAGCGGGAGTCTAAATGAGCAGTTCTTC.

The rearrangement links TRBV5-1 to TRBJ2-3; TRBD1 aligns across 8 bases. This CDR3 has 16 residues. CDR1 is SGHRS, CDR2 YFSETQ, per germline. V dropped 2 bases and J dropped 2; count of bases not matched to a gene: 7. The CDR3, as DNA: TGCGCCAGCAGCTTAACCCGGACAGGGATCACAGATACGCAGTATTTT. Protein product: CASSLTRTGITDTQYF.

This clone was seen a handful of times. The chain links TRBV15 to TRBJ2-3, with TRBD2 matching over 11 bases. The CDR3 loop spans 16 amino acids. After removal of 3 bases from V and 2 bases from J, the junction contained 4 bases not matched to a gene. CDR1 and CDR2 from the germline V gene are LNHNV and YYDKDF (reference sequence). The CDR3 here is CATSSRLAGPTDTQYF. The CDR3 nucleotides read TGTGCCACCAGCAGCAGACTAGCGGGACCCACAGATACGCAGTATTTT.

The CDR3 region is CASSYLLGDYEQYF. For the CDR3, the DNA is TGTGCCAGCAGCTATCTTCTGGGGGACTACGAGCAGTACTTC. The genes are TRBV28 and TRBJ2-7; either TRBD1 or TRBD2 may supply D (5 bases each). CDR3 length: 14 amino acids. Germline-derived CDR1 and CDR2 are MDHEN and SYDVKM. Trimming pared 6 bases from V and 3 bases from J, leaving 15 bases between.

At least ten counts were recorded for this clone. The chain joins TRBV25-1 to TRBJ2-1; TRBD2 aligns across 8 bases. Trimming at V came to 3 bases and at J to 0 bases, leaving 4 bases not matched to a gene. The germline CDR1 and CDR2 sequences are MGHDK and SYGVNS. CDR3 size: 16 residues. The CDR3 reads CASSDASGSSYNEQFF. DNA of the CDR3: TGTGCCAGCAGTGATGCGAGCGGGAGCTCCTACAATGAGCAGTTCTTC.

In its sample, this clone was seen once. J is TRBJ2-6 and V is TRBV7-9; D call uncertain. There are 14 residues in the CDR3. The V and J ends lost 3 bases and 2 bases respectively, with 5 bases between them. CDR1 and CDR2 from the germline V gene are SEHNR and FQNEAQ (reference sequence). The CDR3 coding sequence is TGTGCCAGCAGCTTTGTGGCTGGGGCCAACGTCCTGACTTTC. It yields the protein CASSFVAGANVLTF.

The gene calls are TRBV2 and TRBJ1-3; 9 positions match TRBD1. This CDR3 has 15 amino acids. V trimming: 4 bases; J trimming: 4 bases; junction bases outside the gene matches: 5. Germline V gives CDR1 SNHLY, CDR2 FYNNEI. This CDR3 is CASSAQGAKGNTIYF. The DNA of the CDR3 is TGTGCCAGCAGTGCACAGGGGGCTAAGGGAAACACCATATATTTT.

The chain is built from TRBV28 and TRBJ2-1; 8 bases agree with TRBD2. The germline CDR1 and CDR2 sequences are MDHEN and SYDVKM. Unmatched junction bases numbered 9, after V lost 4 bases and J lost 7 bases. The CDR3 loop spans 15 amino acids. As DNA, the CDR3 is TGTGCCAGCAGTTCAGCCAGCGGGAGTTGGAATGAGCAGTTCTTC. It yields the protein CASSSASGSWNEQFF. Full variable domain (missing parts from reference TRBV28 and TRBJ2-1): DVKVTQSSRYLVKRTGEKVFLECVQDMDHENMFWYRQDPGLGLRLIYFSYDVKMKEKGDIPEGYSVSREKKERFSLILESASTNQTSMYLCASSSASGSWNEQFFGPGTRLTVL.

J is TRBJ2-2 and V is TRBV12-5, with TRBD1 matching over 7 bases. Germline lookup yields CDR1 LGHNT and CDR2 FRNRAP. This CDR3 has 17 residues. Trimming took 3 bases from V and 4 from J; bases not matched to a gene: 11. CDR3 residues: CASGFSWDSRGTGELFF. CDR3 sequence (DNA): TGTGCTAGTGGTTTCTCCTGGGACAGCCGAGGCACCGGGGAGCTGTTTTTT.

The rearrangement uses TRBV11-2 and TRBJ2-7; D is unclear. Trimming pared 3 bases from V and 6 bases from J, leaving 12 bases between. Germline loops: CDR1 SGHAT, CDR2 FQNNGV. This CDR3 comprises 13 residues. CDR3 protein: CASSFSKGPEQYF. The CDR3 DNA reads TGTGCCAGCAGCTTTTCCAAGGGTCCCGAGCAGTACTTC.

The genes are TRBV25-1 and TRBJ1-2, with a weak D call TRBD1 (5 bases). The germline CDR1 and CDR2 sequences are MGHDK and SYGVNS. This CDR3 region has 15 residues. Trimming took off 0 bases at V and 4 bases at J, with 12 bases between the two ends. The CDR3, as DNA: TGTGCCAGCAGTGAATATACCAGGGAAGGCTATGGCTACACCTTC. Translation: CASSEYTREGYGYTF.

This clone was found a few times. The CDR3 DNA is TGTGCCAGCAGTGGGCCGAACCGGGGTGGCTACACCTTC. Its protein product is CASSGPNRGGYTF. V is TRBV28 and J is TRBJ1-2; the D is unclear. V lost 5 bases and J lost 7, with 14 bases in between. This CDR3 spans 13 amino acids. Germline values: CDR1 MDHEN, CDR2 SYDVKM.

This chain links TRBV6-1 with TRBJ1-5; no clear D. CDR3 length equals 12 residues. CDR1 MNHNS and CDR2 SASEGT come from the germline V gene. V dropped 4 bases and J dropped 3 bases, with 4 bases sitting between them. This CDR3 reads CASSGNNQPQHF. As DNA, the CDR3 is TGTGCCAGCAGTGGCAACAATCAGCCCCAGCATTTT.

The CDR3 sequence is CASSPSSSPNEKLFF. CDR3 DNA sequence: TGTGCCAGCTCACCCTCATCGTCACCTAATGAAAAACTGTTTTTT. The chain couples TRBV18 to TRBJ1-4; D remains ambiguous. Germline loops: CDR1 KGHSH, CDR2 LQKENI. CDR3 length: 15 amino acids. V lost 3 bases, J lost 3 bases, and 11 bases lay in between.

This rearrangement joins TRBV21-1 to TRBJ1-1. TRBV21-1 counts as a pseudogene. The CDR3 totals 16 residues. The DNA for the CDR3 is TGTGCCAGCAGCAAGGGGGATACGTCGGGTTACGCTGAAGCTTTCTTT. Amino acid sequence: CASSKGDTSGYAEAFF.

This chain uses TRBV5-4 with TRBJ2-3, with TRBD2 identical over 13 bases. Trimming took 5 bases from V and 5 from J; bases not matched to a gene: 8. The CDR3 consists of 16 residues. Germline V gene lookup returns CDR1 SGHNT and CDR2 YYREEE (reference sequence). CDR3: CASSTGLAGLGDTQYF. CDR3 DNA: TGTGCCAGCAGTACGGGACTAGCGGGATTAGGAGATACGCAGTATTTT.

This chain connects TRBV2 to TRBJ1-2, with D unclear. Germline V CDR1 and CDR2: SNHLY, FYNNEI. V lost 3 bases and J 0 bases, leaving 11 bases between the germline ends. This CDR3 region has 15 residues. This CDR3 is CASSEADLANYGYTF. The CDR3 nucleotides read TGTGCCAGCAGTGAGGCGGACTTAGCTAACTATGGCTACACCTTC.

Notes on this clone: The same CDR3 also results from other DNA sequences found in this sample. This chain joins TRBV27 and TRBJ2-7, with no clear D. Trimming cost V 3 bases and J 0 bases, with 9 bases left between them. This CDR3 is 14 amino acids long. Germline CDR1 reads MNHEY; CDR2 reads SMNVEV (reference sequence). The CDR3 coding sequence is TGTGCCAGCAGTTTTGACCGTTACTCCTACGAGCAGTACTTC. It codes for CASSFDRYSYEQYF.

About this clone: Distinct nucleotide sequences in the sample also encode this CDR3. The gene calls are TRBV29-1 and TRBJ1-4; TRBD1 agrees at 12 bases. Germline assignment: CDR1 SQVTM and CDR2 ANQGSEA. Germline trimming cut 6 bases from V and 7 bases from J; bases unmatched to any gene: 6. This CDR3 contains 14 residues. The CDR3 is CSVSGTGGREKLFF. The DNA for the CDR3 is TGCAGCGTGTCCGGGACAGGGGGCCGTGAAAAACTGTTTTTT.

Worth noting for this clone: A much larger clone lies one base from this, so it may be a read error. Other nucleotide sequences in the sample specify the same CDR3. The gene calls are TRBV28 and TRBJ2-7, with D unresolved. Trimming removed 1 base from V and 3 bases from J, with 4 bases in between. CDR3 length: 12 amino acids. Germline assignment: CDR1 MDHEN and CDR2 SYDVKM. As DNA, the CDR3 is TGTGCCAGCAGTTTATCAAGCTACGAGCAGTACTTC. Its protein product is CASSLSSYEQYF.

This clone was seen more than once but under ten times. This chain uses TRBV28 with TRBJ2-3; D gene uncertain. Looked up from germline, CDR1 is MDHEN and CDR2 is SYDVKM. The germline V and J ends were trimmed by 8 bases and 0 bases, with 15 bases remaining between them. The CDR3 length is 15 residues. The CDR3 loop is CASWTPLTSTDTQYF. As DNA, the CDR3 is TGTGCCAGCTGGACCCCCCTGACTAGCACAGATACGCAGTATTTT.